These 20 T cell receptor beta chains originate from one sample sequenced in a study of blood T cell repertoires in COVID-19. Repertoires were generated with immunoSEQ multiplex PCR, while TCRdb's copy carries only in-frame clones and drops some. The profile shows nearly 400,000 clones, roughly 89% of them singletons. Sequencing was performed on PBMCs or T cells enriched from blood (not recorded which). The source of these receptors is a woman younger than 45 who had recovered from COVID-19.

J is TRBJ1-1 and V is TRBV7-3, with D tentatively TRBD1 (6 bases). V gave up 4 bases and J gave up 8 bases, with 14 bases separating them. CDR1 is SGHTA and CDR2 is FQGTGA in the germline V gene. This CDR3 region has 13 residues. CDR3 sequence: CASSSGGTGEAFF. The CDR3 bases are TGTGCCAGCAGCTCGGGGGGAACAGGGGAAGCTTTCTTT.

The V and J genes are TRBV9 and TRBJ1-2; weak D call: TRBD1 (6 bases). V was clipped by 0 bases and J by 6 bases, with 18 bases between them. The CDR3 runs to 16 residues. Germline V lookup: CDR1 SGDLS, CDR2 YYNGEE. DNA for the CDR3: TGTGCCAGCAGCGTAGGGCTGCGGGGGCCGGGGGATGGCTACACCTTC. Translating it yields CASSVGLRGPGDGYTF.

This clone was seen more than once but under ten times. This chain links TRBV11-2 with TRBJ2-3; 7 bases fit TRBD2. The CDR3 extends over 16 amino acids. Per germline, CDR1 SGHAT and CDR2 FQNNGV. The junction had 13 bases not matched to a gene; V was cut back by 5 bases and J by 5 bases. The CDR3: CASSEDAGVGGDTQYF. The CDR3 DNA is TGTGCCAGCAGCGAAGATGCGGGAGTTGGAGGAGATACGCAGTATTTT.

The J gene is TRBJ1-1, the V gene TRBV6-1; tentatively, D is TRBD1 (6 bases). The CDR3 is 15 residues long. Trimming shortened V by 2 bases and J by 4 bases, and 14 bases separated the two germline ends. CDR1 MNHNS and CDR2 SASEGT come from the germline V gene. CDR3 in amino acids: CASSERQGRSTEAFF. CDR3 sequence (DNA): TGTGCCAGCAGTGAACGTCAGGGGCGAAGCACTGAAGCTTTCTTT.

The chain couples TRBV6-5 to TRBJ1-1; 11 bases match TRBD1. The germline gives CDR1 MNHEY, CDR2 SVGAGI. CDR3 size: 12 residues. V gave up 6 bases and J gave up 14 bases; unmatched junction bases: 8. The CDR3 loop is CASSPDRGRGFF. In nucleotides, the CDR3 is TGTGCCAGCAGCCCGGACAGGGGGCGAGGATTCTTT.

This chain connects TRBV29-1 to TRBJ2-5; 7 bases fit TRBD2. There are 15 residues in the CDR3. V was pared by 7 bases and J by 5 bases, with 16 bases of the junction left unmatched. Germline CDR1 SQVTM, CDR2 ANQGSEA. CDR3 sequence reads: CSGETRGEVMETQYF. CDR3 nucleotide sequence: TGCAGCGGAGAAACCCGGGGGGAAGTTATGGAGACCCAGTACTTC.

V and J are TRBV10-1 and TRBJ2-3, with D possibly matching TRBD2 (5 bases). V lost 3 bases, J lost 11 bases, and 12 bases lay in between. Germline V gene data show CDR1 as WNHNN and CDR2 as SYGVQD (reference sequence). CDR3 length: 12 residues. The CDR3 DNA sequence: TGCGCCAGCAGTGACTCCGGGGTGGGGCAGTATTTT. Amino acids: CASSDSGVGQYF.

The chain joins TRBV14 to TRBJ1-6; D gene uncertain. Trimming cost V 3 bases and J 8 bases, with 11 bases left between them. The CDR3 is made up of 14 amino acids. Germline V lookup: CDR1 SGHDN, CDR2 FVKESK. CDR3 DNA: TGTGCCAGCAGCCAGTTTCAGACTGATTCACCCCTCCACTTT. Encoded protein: CASSQFQTDSPLHF.

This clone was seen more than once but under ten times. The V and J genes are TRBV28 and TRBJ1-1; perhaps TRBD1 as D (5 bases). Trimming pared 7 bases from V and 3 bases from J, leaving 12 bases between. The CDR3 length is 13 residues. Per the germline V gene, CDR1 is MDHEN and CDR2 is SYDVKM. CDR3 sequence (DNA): TGTGCCAGCATCGGGGGAGCTTACACTGAAGCTTTCTTT. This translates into CASIGGAYTEAFF.

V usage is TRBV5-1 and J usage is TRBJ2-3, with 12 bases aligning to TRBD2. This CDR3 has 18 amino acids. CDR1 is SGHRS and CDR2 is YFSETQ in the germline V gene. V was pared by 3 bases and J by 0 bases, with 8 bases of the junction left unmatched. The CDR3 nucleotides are TGCGCCAGCAGCTCTGGACTAGCGGGATCAGCTAGCACAGATACGCAGTATTTT. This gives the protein CASSSGLAGSASTDTQYF.

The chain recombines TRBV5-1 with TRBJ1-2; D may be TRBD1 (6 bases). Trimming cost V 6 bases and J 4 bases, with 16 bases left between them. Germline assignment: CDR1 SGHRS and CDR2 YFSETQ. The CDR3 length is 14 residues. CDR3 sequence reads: CASTERGGPYGYTF. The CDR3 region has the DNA TGCGCCAGCACCGAGAGGGGGGGCCCCTATGGCTACACCTTC.

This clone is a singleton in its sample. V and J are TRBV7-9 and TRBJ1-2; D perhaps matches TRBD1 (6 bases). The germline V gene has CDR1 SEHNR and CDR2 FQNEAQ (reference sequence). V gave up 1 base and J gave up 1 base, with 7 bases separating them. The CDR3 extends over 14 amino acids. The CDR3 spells CASSLGTDNYGYTF. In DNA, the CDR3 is TGTGCCAGCAGCTTAGGGACAGATAACTATGGCTACACCTTC.

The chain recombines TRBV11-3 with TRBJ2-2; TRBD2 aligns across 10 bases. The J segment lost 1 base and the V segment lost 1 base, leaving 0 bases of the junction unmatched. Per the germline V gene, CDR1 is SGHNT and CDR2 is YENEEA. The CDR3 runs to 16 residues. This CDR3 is CASSLGTSGNTGELFF. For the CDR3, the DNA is TGTGCCAGCAGCTTAGGGACTAGCGGGAACACCGGGGAGCTGTTTTTT.

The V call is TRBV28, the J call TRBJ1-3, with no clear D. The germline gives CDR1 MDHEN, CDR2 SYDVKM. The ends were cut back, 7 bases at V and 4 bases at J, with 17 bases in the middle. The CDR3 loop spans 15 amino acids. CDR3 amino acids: CASNPHTLPGNTIYF. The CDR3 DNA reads TGTGCCAGCAATCCCCACACATTACCCGGAAACACCATATATTTT.

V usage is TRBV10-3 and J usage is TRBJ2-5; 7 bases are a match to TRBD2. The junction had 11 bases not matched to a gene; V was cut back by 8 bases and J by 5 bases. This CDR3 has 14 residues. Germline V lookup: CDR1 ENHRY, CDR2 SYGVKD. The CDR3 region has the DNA TGTGCCATCCAAAACGGGGGGAACGGGGAGACCCAGTACTTC. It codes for CAIQNGGNGETQYF.

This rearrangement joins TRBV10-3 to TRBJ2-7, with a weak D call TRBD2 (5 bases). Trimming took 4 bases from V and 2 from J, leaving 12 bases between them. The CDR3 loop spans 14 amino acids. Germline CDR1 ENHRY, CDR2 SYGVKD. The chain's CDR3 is CAISVTGSTYEQYF. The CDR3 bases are TGTGCCATCAGTGTAACGGGATCCACCTACGAGCAGTACTTC.

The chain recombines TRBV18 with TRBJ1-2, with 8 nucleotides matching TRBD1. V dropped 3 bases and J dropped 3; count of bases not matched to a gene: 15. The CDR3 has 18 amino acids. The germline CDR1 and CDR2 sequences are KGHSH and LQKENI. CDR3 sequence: CASSPLSGSTGADYGYTF. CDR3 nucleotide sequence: TGTGCCAGCTCACCCCTAAGTGGCTCGACAGGGGCGGACTATGGCTACACCTTC.

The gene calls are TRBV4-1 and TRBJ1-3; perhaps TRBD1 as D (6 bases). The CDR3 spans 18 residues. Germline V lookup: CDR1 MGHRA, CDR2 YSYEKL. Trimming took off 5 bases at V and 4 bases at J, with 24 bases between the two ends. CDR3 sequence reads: CASSYSDRDNSPGNTIYF. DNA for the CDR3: TGCGCCAGCAGCTACTCTGACCGGGACAACTCTCCCGGAAACACCATATATTTT.

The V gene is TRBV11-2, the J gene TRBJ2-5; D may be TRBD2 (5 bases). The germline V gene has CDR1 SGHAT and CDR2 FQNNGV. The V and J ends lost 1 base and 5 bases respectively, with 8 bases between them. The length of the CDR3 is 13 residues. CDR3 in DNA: TGTGCCAGCAGCTTAGTCAGAGGGGAGACCCAGTACTTC. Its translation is CASSLVRGETQYF.

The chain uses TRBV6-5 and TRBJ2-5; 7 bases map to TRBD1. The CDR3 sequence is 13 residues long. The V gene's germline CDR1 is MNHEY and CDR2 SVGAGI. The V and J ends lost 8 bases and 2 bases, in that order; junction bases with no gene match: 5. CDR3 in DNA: TGTGCCAGCCCCGGGACAGAACAAGAGACCCAGTACTTC. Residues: CASPGTEQETQYF.